This TCR beta chain was sequenced in a study of technical replicates of blood from a handful of donors (dated by TCRdb to 2017 to 2019). The germline V gene encodes CDR1 LNHDA and CDR2 SQIVND (reference sequence). The CDR3 runs 16 amino acids, cysteine and phenylalanine included. The read is trimmed to its CDR3 DNA, 48 bases read in frame from base 1. A distance of 21 bases separates the germline ends of V and J, which lose 5 bases and 5 bases respectively. The library was obtained by the immunoSEQ multiplex PCR assay. TCRdb limited this immuneACCESS table to in-frame rearrangements with V and J called. A share of clones is missing; checked studies link under half to unresolved V genes, and the rest is unexplained. A total of approximately 82,000 clones appear in this sample, about nine tenths of them only once. The ten largest clones capture roughly 0.3% of the sample. With respect to this clone: The antigen it recognizes is unknown. No per-base quality is available; no much larger clone lies one base away.

Input material: T cells isolated from PBMCs. This clonotype was obtained from a human donor in good health. The rearrangement combines TRBV19 with TRBJ1-2; a tentative D match to TRBD1 spans 6 bases. For the CDR3, the sequence is CASSVIQGPLGYGYTF. The nucleotide sequence reads as follows: TGTGCCAGTAGTGTAATACAGGGCCCCTTGGGTTATGGCTACACCTTC.